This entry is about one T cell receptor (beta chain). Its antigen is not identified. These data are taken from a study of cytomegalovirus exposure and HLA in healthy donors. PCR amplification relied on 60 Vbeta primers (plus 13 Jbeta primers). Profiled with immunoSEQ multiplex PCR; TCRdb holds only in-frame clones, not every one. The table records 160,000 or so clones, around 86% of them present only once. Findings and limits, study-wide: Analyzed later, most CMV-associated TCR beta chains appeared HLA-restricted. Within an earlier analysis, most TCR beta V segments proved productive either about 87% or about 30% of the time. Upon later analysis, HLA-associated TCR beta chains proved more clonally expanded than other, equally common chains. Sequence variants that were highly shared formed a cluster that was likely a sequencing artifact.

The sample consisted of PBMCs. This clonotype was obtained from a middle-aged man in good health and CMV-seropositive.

CDR3 coding DNA: TGTGCCTGGAGTGCTGGACACCCGAACACTGAAGCTTTCTTT. Its protein product is CAWSAGHPNTEAFF. The chain uses TRBV30 and TRBJ1-1; TRBD1 is a possible D gene (5 bases). The CDR3 consists of 14 residues. Per germline, CDR1 GTSNPN and CDR2 SVGIG (reference sequence). Trimming shortened V by 1 base and J by 1 base, and 10 bases separated the two germline ends.